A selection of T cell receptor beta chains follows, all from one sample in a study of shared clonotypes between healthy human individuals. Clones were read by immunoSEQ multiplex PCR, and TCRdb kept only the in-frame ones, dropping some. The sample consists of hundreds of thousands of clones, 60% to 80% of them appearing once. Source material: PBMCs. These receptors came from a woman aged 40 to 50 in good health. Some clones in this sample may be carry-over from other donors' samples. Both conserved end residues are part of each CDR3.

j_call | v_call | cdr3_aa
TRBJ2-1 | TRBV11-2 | CASSPLLGLGEQFF
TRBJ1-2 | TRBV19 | CASRSIGVDRGTGYTF
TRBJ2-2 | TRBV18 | CASSPLEATGELFF
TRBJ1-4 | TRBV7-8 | CASSFQGWEKLFF
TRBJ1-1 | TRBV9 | CPNPFLGNTEAFF
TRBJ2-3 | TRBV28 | CASSTQGAGEGADTQYF
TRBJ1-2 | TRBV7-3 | CASSLTGLGGYTF
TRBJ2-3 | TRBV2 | CASSEWSSGTLERTQYF
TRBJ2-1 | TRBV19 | CASSDRDYQLLYNEQFF
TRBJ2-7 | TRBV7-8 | CASSQDGTLYEQYF
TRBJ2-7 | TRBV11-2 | CASSDVTSGSYEQYF
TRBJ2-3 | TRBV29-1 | CSAGVTDTQYF
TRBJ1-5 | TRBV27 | CASSFGRGGQPQHF
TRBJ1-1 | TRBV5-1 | CASSPDRMNTEAFF
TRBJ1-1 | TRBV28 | CASSLPERSHTEAFF
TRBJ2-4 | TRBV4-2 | CASSQVGQGPDIQYF
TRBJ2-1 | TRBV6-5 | CASSSGATDEQFF
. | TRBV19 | CASRSQDRGGYEQYF
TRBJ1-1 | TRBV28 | CASRPPTGPGNTEAFF
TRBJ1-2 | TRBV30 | CAWSVRTVGNYGYTF
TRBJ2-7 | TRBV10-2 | CASTQGGGTFFEQYF
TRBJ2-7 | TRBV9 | CASSVGAGGTYEQYF
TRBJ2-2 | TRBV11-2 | CASRRGPNTGELFF
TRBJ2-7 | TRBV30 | CAWSSIFYEQYF
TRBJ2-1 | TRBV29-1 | CSVLPAGISYNEQFF
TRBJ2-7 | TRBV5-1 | CASSSSSYEQYF